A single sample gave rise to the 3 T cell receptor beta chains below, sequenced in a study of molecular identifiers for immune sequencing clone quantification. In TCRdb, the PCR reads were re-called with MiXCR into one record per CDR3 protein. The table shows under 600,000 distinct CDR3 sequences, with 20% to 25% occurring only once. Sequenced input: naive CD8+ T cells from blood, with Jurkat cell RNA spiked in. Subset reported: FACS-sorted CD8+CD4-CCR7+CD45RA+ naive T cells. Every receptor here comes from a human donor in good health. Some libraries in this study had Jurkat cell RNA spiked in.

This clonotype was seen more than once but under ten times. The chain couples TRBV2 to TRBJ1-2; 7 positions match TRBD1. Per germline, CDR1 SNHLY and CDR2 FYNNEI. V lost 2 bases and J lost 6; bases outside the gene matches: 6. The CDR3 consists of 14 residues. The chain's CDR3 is CASSEMEGADGYTF. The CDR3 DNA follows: TGTGCCAGCAGTGAAATGGAGGGGGCGGATGGCTACACCTTC.

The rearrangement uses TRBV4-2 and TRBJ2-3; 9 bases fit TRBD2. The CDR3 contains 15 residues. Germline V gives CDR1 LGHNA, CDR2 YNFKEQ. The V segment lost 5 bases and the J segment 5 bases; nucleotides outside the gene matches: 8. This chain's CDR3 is CASSSRREGQDTQYF. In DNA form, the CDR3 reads TGTGCCAGCAGCTCGAGGCGGGAGGGCCAAGATACGCAGTATTTT.

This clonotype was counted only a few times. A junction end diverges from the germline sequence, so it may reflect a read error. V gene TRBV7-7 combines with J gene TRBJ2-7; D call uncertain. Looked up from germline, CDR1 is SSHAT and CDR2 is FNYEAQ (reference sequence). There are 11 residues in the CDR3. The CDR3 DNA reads TGTGCTAGCAGCGCTGAATACGAGCAGTACTTC. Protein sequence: CASSAEYEQYF.